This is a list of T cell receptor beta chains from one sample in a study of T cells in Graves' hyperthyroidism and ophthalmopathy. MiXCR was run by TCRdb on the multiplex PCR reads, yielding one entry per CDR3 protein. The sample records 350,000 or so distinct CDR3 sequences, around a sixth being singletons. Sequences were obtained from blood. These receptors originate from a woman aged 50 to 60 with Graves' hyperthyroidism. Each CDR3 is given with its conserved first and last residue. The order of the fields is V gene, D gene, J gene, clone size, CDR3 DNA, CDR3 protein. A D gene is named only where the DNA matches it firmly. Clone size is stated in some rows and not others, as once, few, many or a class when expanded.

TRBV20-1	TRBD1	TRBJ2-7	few	TGCAGTGCGCCCGGGACAGCCAGGAACGAGCAGTACTTC	CSAPGTARNEQYF
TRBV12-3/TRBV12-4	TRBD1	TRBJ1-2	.	TGTGCCAGCAGCCCTAGGACAGGCTATGGCTACACCTTC	CASSPRTGYGYTF
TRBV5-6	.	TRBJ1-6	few	TGTGCCAGCAGCTTGAATACGGAGGGCCGTTTAAATTCACCCCTCCACTTT	CASSLNTEGRLNSPLHF
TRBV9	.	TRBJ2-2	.	TGTGCCAGCAGCGTAGGCGTCCAAGGGGAGCTGTTTTTT	CASSVGVQGELFF
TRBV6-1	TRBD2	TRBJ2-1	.	TGTGCCAGCAGTACGGGACTAGCGGGAGGCCACAATGAGCAGTTCTTC	CASSTGLAGGHNEQFF
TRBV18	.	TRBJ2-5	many	TGTGCCAGCTCAACGGAAGAGACCCAGTACTTC	CASSTEETQYF
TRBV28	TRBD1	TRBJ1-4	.	TGTGCCAGCAGTTCCAACGGACAGGGAGGTGAAAAACTGTTTTTT	CASSSNGQGGEKLFF
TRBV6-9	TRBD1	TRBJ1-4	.	TGTGCCAGCAGTTACCTTTCGACAGGGCATGATGAAAAACTGTTTTTT	CASSYLSTGHDEKLFF
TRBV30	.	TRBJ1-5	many	TGTGCCTGGAGTAGGGGTGAGAGTCAGCCCCAGCATTTT	CAWSRGESQPQHF
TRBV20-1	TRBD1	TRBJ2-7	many	TGCAGTGCTCCGTCATCCAGGGGGCAAAGAGGCTCCGAGCAGTACTTC	CSAPSSRGQRGSEQYF
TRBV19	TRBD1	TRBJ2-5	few	TGTGCCAGTAGTAGCCGGGACAGGGGTCAAGAGACCCAGTACTTC	CASSSRDRGQETQYF
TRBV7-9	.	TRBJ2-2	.	TGTGCCAGCAGCTTGATTGCTGGCGGGGAGCTGTTTTTT	CASSLIAGGELFF
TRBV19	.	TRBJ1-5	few	TGTGCCAGTAACAACTGGGGAGAACAACAGCCCCAGCATTTT	CASNNWGEQQPQHF
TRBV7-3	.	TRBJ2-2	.	TGTGCCAGCAGCTTAATGGGACCGAAGAACACCGGGGAGCTGTTTTTT	CASSLMGPKNTGELFF
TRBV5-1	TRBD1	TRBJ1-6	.	TGCGCCAGCAGCGAGGGACAGTATAATTCACCCCTCCACTTT	CASSEGQYNSPLHF
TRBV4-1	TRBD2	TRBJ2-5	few	TGCGCCAGCAGCCAAGGGACCTCTAGCGGGGGGACCCAGTACTTC	CASSQGTSSGGTQYF
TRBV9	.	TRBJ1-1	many	TGTGCCAGCAGCAGAGGGGATGGCACTGAAGCTTTCTTT	CASSRGDGTEAFF
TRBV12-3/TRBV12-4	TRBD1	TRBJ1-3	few	TGTGCCAGCAGTCGTCAGGGGGTCCGTGGAAACACCATATATTTT	CASSRQGVRGNTIYF
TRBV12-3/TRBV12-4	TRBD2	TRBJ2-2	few	TGTGCCAGCAGTCCGATACTAGGGAGGGCCGGGGAGCTGTTTTTT	CASSPILGRAGELFF
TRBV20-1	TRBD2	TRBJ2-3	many	TGCAGTGCGCAACCCGGGACTAGCGGGGCTACAGATACGCAGTATTTT	CSAQPGTSGATDTQYF
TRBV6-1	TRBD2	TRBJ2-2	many	TGTGCCAGCCTCCTTGGGGGGGCGAACACCGGGGAGCTGTTTTTT	CASLLGGANTGELFF
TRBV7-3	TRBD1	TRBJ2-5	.	TGTGCCAGCAGCTTAGGCTCGGTCGGGACAGGGTACCAAGAGACCCAGTACTTC	CASSLGSVGTGYQETQYF
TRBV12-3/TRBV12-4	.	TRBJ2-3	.	TGTGCCAGCAGTTTAGGTGGGGGTACCACAGATACGCAGTATTTT	CASSLGGGTTDTQYF
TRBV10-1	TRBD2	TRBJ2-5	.	TGCGCCAGCAGTGAGAGGCTAGCGGAGGGAGAGACCCAGTACTTC	CASSERLAEGETQYF
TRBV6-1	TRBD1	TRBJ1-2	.	TGTGCCAGCAGATGGGACAGAGGCTACACCTTC	CASRWDRGYTF